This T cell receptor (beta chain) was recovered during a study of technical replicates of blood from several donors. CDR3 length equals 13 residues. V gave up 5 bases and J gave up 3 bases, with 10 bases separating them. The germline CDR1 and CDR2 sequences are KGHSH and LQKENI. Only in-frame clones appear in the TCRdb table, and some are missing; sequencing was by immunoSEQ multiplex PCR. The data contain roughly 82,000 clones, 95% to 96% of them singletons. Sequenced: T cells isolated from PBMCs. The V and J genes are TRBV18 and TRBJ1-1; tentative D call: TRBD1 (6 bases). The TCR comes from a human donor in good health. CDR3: CASSIKGDTEAFF. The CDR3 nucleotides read TGTGCCAGCTCAATTAAGGGGGACACTGAAGCTTTCTTT.